This entry concerns a single T cell receptor (beta chain). Its specificity is unknown. This entry comes from a study of shared clonotypes between healthy human individuals. Study observations and caveats: Sampling covered blood only; tissue repertoires likely differ. Several donors had around 5% of their naive CD4 clonotypes in common.

CD45RA-negative memory and CD45RA+ naive subsets were split from the CD4+ cells. Generated by immunoSEQ multiplex PCR, the TCRdb table keeps only in-frame clones and is missing some. The sample comprises 2.3 million or so clones, approximately 93% of which are singletons, and 0.35% to 0.45% rests with the top ten. The CDR3 contains 16 residues. Trimming removed 5 bases from V and 9 bases from J; junction bases left unmatched: 10. Germline values: CDR1 SGHVS, CDR2 FQNEAQ. The sequence derives from a man aged 18 to 29 in good health. Some clones in this sample may be carry-over from other donors' samples. The rearrangement uses TRBV7-8 and TRBJ2-1, with TRBD2 identical over 13 bases. Sequencing was done on a sample of naive CD4+ T cells from PBMCs. Subset indicated: CD45RA+ positively selected. The CDR3: CASSLRTSGSSGEQFF. In DNA, the CDR3 is TGTGCCAGCAGCCTCCGGACTAGCGGGAGTTCCGGTGAGCAGTTCTTC.